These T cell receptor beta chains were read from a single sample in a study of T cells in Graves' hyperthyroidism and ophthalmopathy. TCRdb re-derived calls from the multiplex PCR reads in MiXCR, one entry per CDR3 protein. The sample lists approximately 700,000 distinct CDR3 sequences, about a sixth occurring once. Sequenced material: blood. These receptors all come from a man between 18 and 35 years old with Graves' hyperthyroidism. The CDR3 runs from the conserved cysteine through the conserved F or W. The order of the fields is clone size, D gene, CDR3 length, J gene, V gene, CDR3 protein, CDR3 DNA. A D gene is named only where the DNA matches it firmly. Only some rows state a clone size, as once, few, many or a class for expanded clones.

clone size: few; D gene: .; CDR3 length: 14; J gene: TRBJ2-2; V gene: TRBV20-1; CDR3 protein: CTLSRADRPGELFF; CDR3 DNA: TGCACCCTTAGTAGGGCGGACCGTCCCGGGGAGCTGTTTTTT
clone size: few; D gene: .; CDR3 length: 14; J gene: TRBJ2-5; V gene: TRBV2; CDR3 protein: CASSVWQTQETQYF; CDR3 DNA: TGTGCCAGCAGTGTATGGCAAACCCAAGAGACCCAGTACTTC
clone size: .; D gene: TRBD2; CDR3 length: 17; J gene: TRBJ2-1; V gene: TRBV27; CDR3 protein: CASSLRVAGGPGNEQFF; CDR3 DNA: TGTGCCAGCAGTTTACGGGTAGCGGGAGGGCCTGGAAATGAGCAGTTCTTC
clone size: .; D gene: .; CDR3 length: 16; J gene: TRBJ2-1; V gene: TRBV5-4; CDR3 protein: CASSLGGASSYNEQFF; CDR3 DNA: TGTGCCAGCAGCCTGGGGGGGGCCAGCTCTTACAATGAGCAGTTCTTC
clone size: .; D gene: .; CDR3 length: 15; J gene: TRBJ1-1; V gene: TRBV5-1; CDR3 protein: CASSLGSRLNTEAFF; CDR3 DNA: TGCGCCAGCAGCTTGGGGAGCAGATTGAACACTGAAGCTTTCTTT
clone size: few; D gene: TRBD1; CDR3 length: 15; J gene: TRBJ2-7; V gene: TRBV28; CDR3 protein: CASRLGQSSSYEQYF; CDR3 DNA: TGTGCCAGCAGATTGGGACAGTCCTCTTCCTACGAGCAGTACTTC
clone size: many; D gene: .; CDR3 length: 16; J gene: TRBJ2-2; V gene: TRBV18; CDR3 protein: CASSPPGTPNTGELFF; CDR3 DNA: TGTGCCAGCTCACCACCCGGGACACCGAACACCGGGGAGCTGTTTTTT
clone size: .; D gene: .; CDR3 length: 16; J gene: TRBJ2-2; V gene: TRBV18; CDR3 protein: CASSPLDRPNTGELFF; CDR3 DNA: TGTGCCAGCTCACCACTGGATAGACCGAACACCGGGGAGCTGTTTTTT
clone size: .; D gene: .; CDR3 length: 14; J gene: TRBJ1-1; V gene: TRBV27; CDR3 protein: CASSLVRGYSEAFF; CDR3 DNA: TGTGCCAGCAGTTTAGTACGGGGCTATAGTGAAGCTTTCTTT
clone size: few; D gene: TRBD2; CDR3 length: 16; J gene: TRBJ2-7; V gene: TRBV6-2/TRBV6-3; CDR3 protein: CASSYSRLAGSYEQYF; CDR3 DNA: TGTGCCAGCAGTTACTCCCGACTAGCGGGATCCTACGAGCAGTACTTC
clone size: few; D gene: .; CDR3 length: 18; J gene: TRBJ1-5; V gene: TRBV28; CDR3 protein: CASSLRARGRVLNQPQHF; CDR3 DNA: TGTGCCAGCAGTCTAAGGGCACGGGGGCGGGTGCTCAATCAGCCCCAGCATTTT
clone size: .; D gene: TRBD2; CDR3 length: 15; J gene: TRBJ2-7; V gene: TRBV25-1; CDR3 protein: CASSKLAGGLSEQYF; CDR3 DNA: TGTGCCAGCAGTAAACTAGCGGGAGGGCTCTCCGAGCAGTACTTC
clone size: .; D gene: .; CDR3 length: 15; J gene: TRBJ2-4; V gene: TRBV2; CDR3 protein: CASSFSESAKNIQYF; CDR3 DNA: TGTGCCAGCAGCTTTAGCGAATCAGCCAAAAACATTCAGTACTTC
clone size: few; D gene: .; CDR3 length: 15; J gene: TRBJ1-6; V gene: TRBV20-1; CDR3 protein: CSARAVGTPLKALHF; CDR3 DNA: TGCAGTGCTAGAGCTGTAGGGACTCCGCTTAAAGCCCTCCACTTT
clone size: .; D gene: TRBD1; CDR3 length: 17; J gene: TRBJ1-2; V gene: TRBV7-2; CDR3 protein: CASSLDFGGTGVNGYTF; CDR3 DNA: TGTGCCAGCAGCTTAGACTTCGGAGGGACAGGGGTCAATGGCTACACCTTC
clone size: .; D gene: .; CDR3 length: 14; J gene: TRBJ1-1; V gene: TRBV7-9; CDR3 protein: CASSVDTMNTEAFF; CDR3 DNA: TGTGCCAGCAGCGTTGATACCATGAACACTGAAGCTTTCTTT
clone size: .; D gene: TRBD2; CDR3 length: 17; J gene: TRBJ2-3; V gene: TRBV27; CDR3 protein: CASSPQAGVGGPDTQYF; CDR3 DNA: TGTGCCAGCAGTCCACAAGCGGGAGTCGGAGGGCCAGATACGCAGTATTTT
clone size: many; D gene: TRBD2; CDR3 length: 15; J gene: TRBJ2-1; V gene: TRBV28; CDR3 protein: CASSSAGAGNNEQFF; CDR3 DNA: TGTGCCAGCAGTTCAGCGGGAGCGGGGAACAATGAGCAGTTCTTC